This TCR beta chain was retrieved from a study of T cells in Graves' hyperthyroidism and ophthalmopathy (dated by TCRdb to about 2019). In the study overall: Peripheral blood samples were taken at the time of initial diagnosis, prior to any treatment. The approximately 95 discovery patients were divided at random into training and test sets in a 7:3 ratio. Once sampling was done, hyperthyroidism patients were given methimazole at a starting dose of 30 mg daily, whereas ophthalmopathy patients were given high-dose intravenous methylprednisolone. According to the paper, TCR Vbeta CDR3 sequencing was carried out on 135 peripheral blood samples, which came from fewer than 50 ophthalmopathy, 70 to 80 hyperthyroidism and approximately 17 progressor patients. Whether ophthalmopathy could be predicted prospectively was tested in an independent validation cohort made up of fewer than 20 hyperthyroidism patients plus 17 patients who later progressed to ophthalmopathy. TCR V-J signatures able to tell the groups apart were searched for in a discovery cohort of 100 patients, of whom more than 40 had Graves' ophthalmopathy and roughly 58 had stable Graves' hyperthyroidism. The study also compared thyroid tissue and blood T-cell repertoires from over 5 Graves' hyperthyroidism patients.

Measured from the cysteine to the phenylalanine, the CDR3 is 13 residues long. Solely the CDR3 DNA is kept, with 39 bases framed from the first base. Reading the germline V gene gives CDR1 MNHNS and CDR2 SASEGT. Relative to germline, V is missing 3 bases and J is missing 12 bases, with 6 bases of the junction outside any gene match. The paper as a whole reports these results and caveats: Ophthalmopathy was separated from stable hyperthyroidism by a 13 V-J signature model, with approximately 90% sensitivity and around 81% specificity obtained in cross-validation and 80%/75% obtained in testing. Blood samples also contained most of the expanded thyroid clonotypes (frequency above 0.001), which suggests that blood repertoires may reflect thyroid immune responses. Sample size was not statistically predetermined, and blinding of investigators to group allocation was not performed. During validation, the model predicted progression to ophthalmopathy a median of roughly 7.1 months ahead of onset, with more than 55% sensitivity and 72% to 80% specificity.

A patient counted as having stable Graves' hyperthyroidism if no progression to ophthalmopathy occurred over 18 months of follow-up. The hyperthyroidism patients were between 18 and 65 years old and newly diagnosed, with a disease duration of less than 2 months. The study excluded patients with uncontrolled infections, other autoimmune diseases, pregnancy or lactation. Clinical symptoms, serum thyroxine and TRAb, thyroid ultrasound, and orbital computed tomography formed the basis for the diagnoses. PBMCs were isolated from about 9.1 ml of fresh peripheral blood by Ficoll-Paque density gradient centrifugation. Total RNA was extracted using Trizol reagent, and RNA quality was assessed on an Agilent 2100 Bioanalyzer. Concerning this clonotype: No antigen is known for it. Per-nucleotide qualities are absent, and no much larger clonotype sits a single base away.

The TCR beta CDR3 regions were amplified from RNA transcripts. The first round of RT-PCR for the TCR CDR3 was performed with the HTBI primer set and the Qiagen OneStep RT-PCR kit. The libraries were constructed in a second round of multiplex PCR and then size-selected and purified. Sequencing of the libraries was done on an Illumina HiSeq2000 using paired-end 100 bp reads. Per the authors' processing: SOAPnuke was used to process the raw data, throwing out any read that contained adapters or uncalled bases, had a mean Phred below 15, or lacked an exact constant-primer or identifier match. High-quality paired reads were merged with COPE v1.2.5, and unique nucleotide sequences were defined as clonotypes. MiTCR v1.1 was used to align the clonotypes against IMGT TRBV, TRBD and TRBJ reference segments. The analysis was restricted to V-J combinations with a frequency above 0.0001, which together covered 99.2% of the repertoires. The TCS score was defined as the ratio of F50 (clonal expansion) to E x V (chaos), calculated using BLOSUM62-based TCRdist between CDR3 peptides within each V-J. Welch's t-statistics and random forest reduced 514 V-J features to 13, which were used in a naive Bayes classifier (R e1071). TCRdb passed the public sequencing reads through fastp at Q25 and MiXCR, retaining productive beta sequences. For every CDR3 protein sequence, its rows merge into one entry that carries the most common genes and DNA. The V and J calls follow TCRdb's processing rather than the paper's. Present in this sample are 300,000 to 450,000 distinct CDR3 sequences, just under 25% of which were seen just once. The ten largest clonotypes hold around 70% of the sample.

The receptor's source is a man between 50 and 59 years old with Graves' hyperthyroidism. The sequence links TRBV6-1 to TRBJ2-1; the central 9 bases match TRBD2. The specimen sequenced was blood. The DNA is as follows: TGTGCCAGCAGTGACGTAGCGGGAGCTGCGCAGTTCTTC. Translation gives CASSDVAGAAQFF.